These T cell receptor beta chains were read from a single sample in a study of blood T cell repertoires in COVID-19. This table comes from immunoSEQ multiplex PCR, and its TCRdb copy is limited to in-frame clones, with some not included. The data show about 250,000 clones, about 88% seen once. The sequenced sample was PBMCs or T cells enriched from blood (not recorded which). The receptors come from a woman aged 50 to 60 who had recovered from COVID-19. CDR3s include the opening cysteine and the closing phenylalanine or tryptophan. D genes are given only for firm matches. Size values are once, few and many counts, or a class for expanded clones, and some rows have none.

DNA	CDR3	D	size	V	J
TGTGCCAGCAGCTTAATCCGGGGGGCGGACACTGAAGCTTTCTTT	CASSLIRGADTEAFF	.	.	TRBV11-1	TRBJ1-1
TGTGCCAGCAGCCCACGGACTAGCGGCATCTACAATGAGCAGTTCTTC	CASSPRTSGIYNEQFF	TRBD2	.	TRBV7-9	TRBJ2-1
TGTGCCAGCAGTTATCCAGGGGCGTCTAACTATGGCTACACCTTC	CASSYPGASNYGYTF	.	.	TRBV28	TRBJ1-2
TGTGCCAGCAGTTTTAGGGGCTCCTCCTACGAGCAGTACTTC	CASSFRGSSYEQYF	.	.	TRBV28	TRBJ2-7
TGTGCCAGCAGTTGGGCGGACAGGGCCCTGGACTATGGCTACACCTTC	CASSWADRALDYGYTF	TRBD1	.	TRBV28	TRBJ1-2
TGTGCCAGCAGCCAGGGGGCGCGGGGAGAGACCCAGTACTTC	CASSQGARGETQYF	TRBD1	.	TRBV13	TRBJ2-5
TGTGCCAGCAGTGACAGTTTCTATGGCTACACCTTC	CASSDSFYGYTF	.	.	TRBV25-1	TRBJ1-2
TGTGCCAGCAGCGCCAACAGGGCGGGCACTGAAGCTTTCTTT	CASSANRAGTEAFF	.	.	TRBV9	TRBJ1-1
TGTGCCTGGAGTAGGGCTAGCGGGGTCGCGGGTCAGTTCTTC	CAWSRASGVAGQFF	TRBD2	.	TRBV30	TRBJ2-1
TGTGCCAGTAGTATAGGGCAGGGAACTATCTATGGCTACACCTTC	CASSIGQGTIYGYTF	.	.	TRBV19	TRBJ1-2
TGTGCCTGGATTAAAAGCGGAAACACCATATATTTT	CAWIKSGNTIYF	.	.	TRBV30	TRBJ1-3
TGTGCCAGCAGGGTTACAGGGGGCGAGCAGTACTTC	CASRVTGGEQYF	TRBD1	.	TRBV6-5	TRBJ2-7
TGTGCCAGCAGCTCCAGGACAGGGGGCAGTGGAAACACCATATATTTT	CASSSRTGGSGNTIYF	TRBD1	.	TRBV4-2	TRBJ1-3
TGTGCCAGCAGTCAACCCGGACTAGCGGGGGGGACCCAGTACTTC	CASSQPGLAGGTQYF	TRBD2	.	TRBV25-1	TRBJ2-5
TGTGCCAGCAGTGACCGACTGGGGAGCTCCTACAATGAGCAGTTCTTC	CASSDRLGSSYNEQFF	.	.	TRBV6-1	TRBJ2-1
TGTGCCAGCAGTTTGGAAACAGGGGAAAAACTGTTTTTT	CASSLETGEKLFF	.	.	TRBV12-3/TRBV12-4	TRBJ1-4
TGTGCCAGCAGTCTTTTAGCGGGGGGCACCGGGGAGCTGTTTTTT	CASSLLAGGTGELFF	TRBD2	.	TRBV7-2	TRBJ2-2
TGCGCCAGCAGCTACCAGGCGATCTCCTACAATGAGCAGTTCTTC	CASSYQAISYNEQFF	.	.	TRBV5-1	TRBJ2-1
TGTGCCTGGAGTGTATCGTGGACAGGGAATTCACCCCTCCACTTT	CAWSVSWTGNSPLHF	TRBD1	.	TRBV30	TRBJ1-6
TGTGCCAGCAGCGCCCAAAGCGATACGCAGTATTTT	CASSAQSDTQYF	.	once	TRBV9	TRBJ2-3
TGTGCCAGCAGCGTAGAAGGGGGCGCAAGGAACACTGAAGCTTTCTTT	CASSVEGGARNTEAFF	TRBD1	.	TRBV9	TRBJ1-1
TGTGCCAGCAGTCTCCGGGACAGGGCCTACGAGCAGTACTTC	CASSLRDRAYEQYF	TRBD1	.	TRBV6-2/TRBV6-3	TRBJ2-7
TGTGCCAGCAGTTTAAACGGTTGGGCTACCACAGATACGCAGTATTTT	CASSLNGWATTDTQYF	.	.	TRBV27	TRBJ2-3
TGTGCCGGCCAGGGGACCCTAAATCAGCCCCAGCATTTT	CAGQGTLNQPQHF	.	.	TRBV28	TRBJ1-5
TGTGCCAGCACCCTCGGCGGGAGGGACACAGATACGCAGTATTTT	CASTLGGRDTDTQYF	TRBD2	.	TRBV5-5	TRBJ2-3
TGTGCCTCAGCTTACTTGGACAGTTACGAGCAGTACTTC	CASAYLDSYEQYF	.	.	TRBV30	TRBJ2-7
TGCGCCAGCAGCTTGGGGCCCACGGGGGCCAACGTCCTGACTTTC	CASSLGPTGANVLTF	.	.	TRBV5-1	TRBJ2-6
TGCGCCAGCAGTCAATCTAATGTAGGGGTGAACACTGAAGCTTTCTTT	CASSQSNVGVNTEAFF	.	.	TRBV23-1	TRBJ1-1
TGTGCCAGCAGCATACAGGGGGCAAGCACAGATACGCAGTATTTT	CASSIQGASTDTQYF	TRBD1	.	TRBV7-8	TRBJ2-3
TGTGCCAGCAGGGACGGGGTTGGTGGTTCACCCCTCCACTTT	CASRDGVGGSPLHF	.	once	TRBV27	TRBJ1-6
TGTGCCAGCAGTGAAGTGGCGGCAAACTATGGCTACACCTTC	CASSEVAANYGYTF	.	.	TRBV2	TRBJ1-2
TGTGCCAGCGGACGACAGACCAATCAGCCCCAGCATTTT	CASGRQTNQPQHF	.	.	TRBV28	TRBJ1-5
TGTGCCAGCAGCTTGGACAGGGGTTTCGTACGTGCTGAAGCTTTCTTT	CASSLDRGFVRAEAFF	TRBD1	once	TRBV5-6	TRBJ1-1
TGCGCCAGCAGCCAAGAGGCAAACCATGGCTACACCTTC	CASSQEANHGYTF	.	.	TRBV4-3	TRBJ1-2
TGTGCCAGCAGCCAAACAGGGTCTGGGGCCAACGTCCTGACTTTC	CASSQTGSGANVLTF	.	.	TRBV6-6	TRBJ2-6
TGTGCCAGCAGCCAAAACACCCCCGGAGCTAATGAAAAACTGTTTTTT	CASSQNTPGANEKLFF	.	.	TRBV14	TRBJ1-4
TGTGCCAGCAGCTTAGACGGAGGGACCGGGGAGCTGTTTTTT	CASSLDGGTGELFF	.	.	TRBV13	TRBJ2-2
TGTGCCAGCAGCTTAAGAGCGGGGGGTTCCACAGATACGCAGTATTTT	CASSLRAGGSTDTQYF	TRBD2	.	TRBV7-3	TRBJ2-3
TGTGCCAGCAGTTTTTGGGGGAGGGCCTCAGATACGCAGTATTTT	CASSFWGRASDTQYF	TRBD2	.	TRBV28	TRBJ2-3
TGCAGTGCAGGGGACAGGGAGCAGTACTTC	CSAGDREQYF	TRBD1	.	TRBV20-1	TRBJ2-7
TGTGCCAGCAGCGCGGGGCGGGGCAATGAGCAGTTCTTC	CASSAGRGNEQFF	.	.	TRBV9	TRBJ2-1
TGTGCCAGCAGACAAAGCCGCGGTGAGCAGTTCTTC	CASRQSRGEQFF	.	.	TRBV27	TRBJ2-1
TGTGCCAGCAGCGGACAGGGTGGAAATTCACCCCTCCACTTT	CASSGQGGNSPLHF	TRBD1	.	TRBV7-9	TRBJ1-6
TGTGCCAGCAGCCCCGGCGGCGGGAGGGCATCCTACAATGAGCAGTTCTTC	CASSPGGGRASYNEQFF	TRBD2	once	TRBV7-2	TRBJ2-1
TGTGCCAGCAGCTTAGCGGGGCAGGGGGGCACCGGGGAGCTGTTTTTT	CASSLAGQGGTGELFF	.	.	TRBV11-3	TRBJ2-2
TGTGCCAGCAGTCCCAAAGCGGGAGGGAAAGAGACCCAGTACTTC	CASSPKAGGKETQYF	TRBD2	.	TRBV7-9	TRBJ2-5
TGTGCCAGCAGCTTACAGGGGACCCGGGGAGGAAACACCATATATTTT	CASSLQGTRGGNTIYF	.	.	TRBV7-2	TRBJ1-3
TGTGCCAGCAGCGAGGGACAAGGCCCAGAACCTTATCAGCCCCAGCATTTT	CASSEGQGPEPYQPQHF	.	.	TRBV9	TRBJ1-5
TGTGCCAGCAGCCCGGAGTTGGATACGCAGTATTTT	CASSPELDTQYF	.	.	TRBV9	TRBJ2-3